The present entry profiles one TCR beta chain with its context. Its antigen is not known. A junction boundary mismatches the germline segment, possibly from a read error. They isolated at least 7 million PBMCs from each sample. The data stem from a study of blood T cells in healthy people across ages. Study-level information: Template switching retrieved approximately one barcoded beta molecule for each two T cells.

This CDR3 has 15 residues. CDR1 is LNHNV, CDR2 YYDKDF, per germline (reference sequence). A sample-barcoded 5' primer and a J-beta primer mix were used in a second PCR of roughly 7 to 11 cycles. In TCRdb, the 5' RACE reads were re-called with MiXCR into one record per CDR3 protein. The sample comprises approximately 1.5 million distinct CDR3 sequences, roughly 30% of which are singletons, and 10% to 12% rests with the top ten. Study results and caveats: Compared with aged donors, long-lived donors showed fewer expanded clones, suggesting selection. The percentage of naive T cells correlated strongly with TCR beta diversity.

The sequenced sample consisted of blood. This TCR derives from a woman aged 30 to 39 in good health. The chain joins TRBV15 to TRBJ2-7; D assignment may be TRBD1 or TRBD2 (5 bases each). DNA of the CDR3: TGTGCCACCGGCAGAGGGCAGGGTTCCTCCTACGAGCAGTACTTC. Protein sequence: CATGRGQGSSYEQYF.